A selection of T cell receptor beta chains follows, all from one sample in a study of cytomegalovirus exposure and HLA in healthy donors. Sequenced by immunoSEQ multiplex PCR; TCRdb stores in-frame clones only, minus some. In the table there are around 70,000 clones, approximately 95% of which are singletons. The source material was PBMCs. The receptors come from a man younger than 35 in good health and CMV-seronegative. CDR3s include the opening cysteine and the closing phenylalanine or tryptophan. D genes are given only for firm matches. The size of a clone is reported for some rows only, either as once, few or many, or as a class for expanded clones.

j_call,v_call,clone_size,d_call,cdr3_aa,cdr3_nt
TRBJ1-1,TRBV4-3,-,TRBD1,CASSHSDRDNTEAFF,TGCGCCAGCAGCCATAGTGACAGGGACAACACTGAAGCTTTCTTT
TRBJ2-7,TRBV7-9,-,TRBD1,CAIREQGLDEQYF,TGTGCCATTCGGGAACAGGGGCTCGACGAGCAGTACTTC
TRBJ1-3,TRBV27,-,-,CASSLYLGNTIYF,TGTGCCAGCAGTTTATATCTGGGAAACACCATATATTTT
TRBJ2-1,TRBV7-3,-,TRBD1,CASSEGTGSYNEQFF,TGTGCCTCCTCGGAGGGGACAGGGTCTTACAATGAGCAGTTCTTC
TRBJ2-1,TRBV6-1,-,-,CASSERRRLGNEQFF,TGTGCCAGCAGTGAACGGCGGCGACTTGGAAATGAGCAGTTCTTC
TRBJ2-6,TRBV19,-,-,CASSMPGVQANVLTF,TGTGCCAGTAGTATGCCAGGGGTCCAGGCCAACGTCCTGACTTTC
TRBJ1-1,TRBV20-1,-,-,CSGQENTEAFF,TGCAGTGGACAGGAGAACACTGAAGCTTTCTTT
TRBJ1-2,TRBV13,-,-,CASRSTTGYYGYTF,TGTGCCAGCAGGAGTACTACAGGCTATTATGGCTACACCTTC
TRBJ2-3,TRBV5-4,-,-,CASSLGGQSTDTQYF,TGTGCCAGCAGCTTGGGGGGGCAGAGCACAGATACGCAGTATTTT
TRBJ1-2,TRBV27,-,TRBD1,CASSARQGANYGYTF,TGTGCCAGCAGCGCCCGCCAGGGGGCCAACTATGGCTACACCTTC
TRBJ1-6,TRBV4-1,-,TRBD1,CASSQDTGETWNSPLHF,TGCGCCAGCAGCCAAGATACAGGGGAAACATGGAATTCACCCCTCCACTTT
TRBJ1-1,TRBV5-4,-,-,CASSSDMRNTEAFF,TGTGCCAGCAGTTCCGACATGAGGAACACTGAAGCTTTCTTT
TRBJ1-4,TRBV28,-,-,CATELRATNEKLFF,TGTGCCACCGAACTCAGGGCCACTAATGAAAAACTGTTTTTT
TRBJ1-1,TRBV2,-,-,CARGQEAFF,TGTGCCAGGGGCCAGGAAGCTTTCTTT
TRBJ2-2,TRBV5-1,-,TRBD1,CASSSAGGNTGELFF,TGCGCCAGCAGCTCCGCAGGGGGGAACACCGGGGAGCTGTTTTTT
TRBJ2-2,TRBV7-3,-,-,CASSLTGTYTGELFF,TGTGCCAGCAGCCTCACCGGGACTTACACCGGGGAGCTGTTTTTT
TRBJ2-7,TRBV5-6,-,TRBD1,CASSLNSRGLVEQYF,TGTGCCAGCAGCTTGAATAGCAGGGGGCTTGTCGAGCAGTACTTC
TRBJ1-1,TRBV27,once,TRBD1,CASSRDRTNTEAFF,TGTGCCAGCAGCCGGGACAGAACGAACACTGAAGCTTTCTTT
TRBJ2-1,TRBV6-5,-,TRBD2,CASSRIAGGPEQFF,TGTGCCAGCAGTCGTATCGCGGGGGGGCCCGAGCAGTTCTTC
TRBJ1-4,TRBV6-1,-,-,CASSFTGFEKLFF,TGTGCCAGCAGCTTTACAGGGTTTGAAAAACTGTTTTTT
TRBJ1-1,TRBV30,-,-,CAWSFGSEAFF,TGTGCCTGGAGTTTCGGGAGTGAAGCTTTCTTT
TRBJ1-1,TRBV4-2,-,TRBD1,CASSHGTGDAFF,TGTGCCAGCAGCCACGGTACAGGGGACGCTTTCTTT
TRBJ1-2,TRBV4-3,-,TRBD1,CASSQDRSGQGASANYGYTF,TGCGCCAGCAGCCAAGATAGGAGTGGACAGGGGGCTTCGGCTAACTATGGCTACACCTTC
TRBJ2-3,TRBV2,-,-,CASSEVPVGGFRSTDTQYF,TGTGCCAGCAGTGAAGTCCCTGTGGGGGGTTTCCGTAGCACAGATACGCAGTATTTT
TRBJ2-7,TRBV5-5,-,-,CASSKDSYEQYF,TGTGCCAGCAGCAAGGACAGCTACGAGCAGTACTTC
TRBJ2-1,TRBV7-3,-,TRBD1,CASSLQGQGFREQFF,TGTGCCAGCAGCTTACAGGGACAGGGATTCCGTGAGCAGTTCTTC
TRBJ1-1,TRBV30,-,-,CAWSGQLVSTEAFF,TGTGCCTGGAGTGGACAGCTAGTATCCACTGAAGCTTTCTTT
TRBJ1-2,TRBV9,-,-,CASSVEVGASGGYTF,TGTGCCAGCAGCGTAGAGGTTGGGGCTTCGGGTGGCTACACCTTC
TRBJ1-2,TRBV27,-,-,CASSLGGTGYTF,TGTGCCAGCAGTTTGGGGGGTACGGGCTACACCTTC
TRBJ1-5,TRBV9,-,-,CASSVGSGLQPQHF,TGTGCCAGCAGCGTAGGATCGGGACTTCAGCCCCAGCATTTT